These T cell receptor beta chains were read from a single sample in a study of OX40 agonist ivuxolimab in advanced cancers. Some clones are missing from TCRdb's copy, which holds only in-frame ones; the method was immunoSEQ multiplex PCR. Among tens of thousands of clones listed, about 91% were seen once. Sequenced material: CD4+ or CD8+ T cells sorted from blood, taken in a trial of the OX40 agonist ivuxolimab. These receptor sequences come from an adult with an advanced solid tumor such as melanoma, head and neck, liver or kidney cancer. Each CDR3 is given with its conserved first and last residue.

J gene	V gene	CDR3 protein
TRBJ2-1	TRBV7-3	CASSPGSTPHEQFF
TRBJ1-1	TRBV10-2	CASSEIRVNTEAFF
TRBJ1-5	TRBV9	CASSVGTGGQPQHF
TRBJ2-2	TRBV19	CASRRGAYTGELFF
TRBJ2-3	TRBV19	CASRKRVTDTQYF
TRBJ1-1	TRBV25-1	CASSPAGANTEAFF
TRBJ1-4	TRBV27	CASSSPGMGDEKLFF
TRBJ2-3	TRBV5-1	CASSPRLADSTDTQYF
TRBJ2-2	TRBV7-9	CASSLQAWGTGELFF
TRBJ2-7	TRBV5-1	CASSLLRGGYEQYF
TRBJ2-2	TRBV7-7	CASSRDRNTGELFF
TRBJ2-3	TRBV7-9	CASSPMETGSFTDTQYF
TRBJ2-3	TRBV5-1	CASSRDITDTQYF
TRBJ1-2	TRBV19	CASRDRGHYGYTF
TRBJ2-5	TRBV19	CASSQDQKETQYF
TRBJ1-1	TRBV11-2	CASSLLGRGNTEAFF
TRBJ1-1	TRBV7-8	CASSSRGEAFF
TRBJ1-1	TRBV6-1	CASRLQGVSTEAFF
TRBJ1-3	TRBV7-6	CASSRMSSGNTIYF
TRBJ2-2	TRBV5-4	CASSSGGVSTGELFF
TRBJ2-5	TRBV4-1	CASSQASSHRFGETQYF
TRBJ1-1	TRBV18	CASSPRGLNTEAFF
TRBJ1-6	TRBV2	CASSERVSPLHF
TRBJ2-7	TRBV20-1	CSARTAYEQYF
TRBJ2-7	TRBV5-1	CASSFRSGDSSYEQYF
TRBJ1-1	TRBV5-1	CASSLHPLNTEAFF
TRBJ1-3	TRBV27	CASSLRGAGNTIYF